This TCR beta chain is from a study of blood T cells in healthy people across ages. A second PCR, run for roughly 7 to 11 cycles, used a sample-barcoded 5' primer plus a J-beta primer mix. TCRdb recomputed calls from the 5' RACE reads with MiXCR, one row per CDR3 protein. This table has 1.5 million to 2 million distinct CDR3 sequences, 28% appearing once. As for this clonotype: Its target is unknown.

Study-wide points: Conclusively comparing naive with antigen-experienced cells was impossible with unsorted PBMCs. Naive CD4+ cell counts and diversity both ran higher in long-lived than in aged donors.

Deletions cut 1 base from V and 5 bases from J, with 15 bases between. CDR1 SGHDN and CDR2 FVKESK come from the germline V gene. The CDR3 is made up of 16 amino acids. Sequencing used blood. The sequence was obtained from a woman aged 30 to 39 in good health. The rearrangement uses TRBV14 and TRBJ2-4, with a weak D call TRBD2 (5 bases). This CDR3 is CASSQGQRTHQNIQYF. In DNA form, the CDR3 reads TGTGCCAGCAGCCAAGGGCAGAGGACTCACCAAAACATTCAGTACTTC.